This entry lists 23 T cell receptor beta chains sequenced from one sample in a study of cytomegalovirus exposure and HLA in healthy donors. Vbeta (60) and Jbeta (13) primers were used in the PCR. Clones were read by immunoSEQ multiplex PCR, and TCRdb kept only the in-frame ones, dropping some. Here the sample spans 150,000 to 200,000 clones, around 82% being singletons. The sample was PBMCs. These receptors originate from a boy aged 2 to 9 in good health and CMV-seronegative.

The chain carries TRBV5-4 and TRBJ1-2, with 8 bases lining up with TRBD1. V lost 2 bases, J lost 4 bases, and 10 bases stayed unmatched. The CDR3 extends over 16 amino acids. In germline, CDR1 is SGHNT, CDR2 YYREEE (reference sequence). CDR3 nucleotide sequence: TGTGCCAGCAGCTTATTACAGGGGGAACTATTCTATGGCTACACCTTC. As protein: CASSLLQGELFYGYTF.

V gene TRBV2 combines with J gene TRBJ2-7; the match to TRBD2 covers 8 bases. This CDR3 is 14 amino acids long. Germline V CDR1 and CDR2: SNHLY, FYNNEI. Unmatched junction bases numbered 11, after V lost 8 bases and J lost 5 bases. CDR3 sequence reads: CASGLVAGRNEQYF. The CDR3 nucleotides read TGTGCCAGCGGCCTAGTAGCGGGAAGGAACGAGCAGTACTTC.

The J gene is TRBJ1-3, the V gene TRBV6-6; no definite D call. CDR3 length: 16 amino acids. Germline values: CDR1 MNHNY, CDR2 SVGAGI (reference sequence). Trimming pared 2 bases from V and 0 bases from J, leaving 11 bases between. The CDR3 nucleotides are TGTGCCAGCAGTTACGCCGGTGAGAGCTCTGGAAACACCATATATTTT. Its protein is CASSYAGESSGNTIYF.

Here the CDR3 reads CASSDRATYGYTF. In nucleotides, the CDR3 is TGTGCCAGCAGTGACAGGGCGACCTATGGCTACACCTTC. The rearrangement links TRBV6-1 to TRBJ1-2; the D gene is possibly TRBD1 (5 bases). V shed 3 bases and J shed 4 bases, with 9 bases lying between them. This CDR3 is built from 13 residues. Per the germline V gene, CDR1 is MNHNS and CDR2 is SASEGT.

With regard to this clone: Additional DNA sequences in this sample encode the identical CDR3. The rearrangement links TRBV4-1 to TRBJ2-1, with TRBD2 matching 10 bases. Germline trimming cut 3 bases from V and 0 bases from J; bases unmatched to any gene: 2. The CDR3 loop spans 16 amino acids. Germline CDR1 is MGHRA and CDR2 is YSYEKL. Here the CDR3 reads CASSHPSGSSYNEQFF. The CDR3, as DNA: TGCGCCAGCAGCCATCCTAGCGGGAGCTCCTACAATGAGCAGTTCTTC.

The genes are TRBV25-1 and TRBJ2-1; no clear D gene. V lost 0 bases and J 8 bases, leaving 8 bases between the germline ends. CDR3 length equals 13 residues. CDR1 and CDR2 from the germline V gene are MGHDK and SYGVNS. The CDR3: CASSEYSLDEQFF. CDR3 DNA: TGTGCCAGCAGTGAATATAGCCTGGATGAGCAGTTCTTC.

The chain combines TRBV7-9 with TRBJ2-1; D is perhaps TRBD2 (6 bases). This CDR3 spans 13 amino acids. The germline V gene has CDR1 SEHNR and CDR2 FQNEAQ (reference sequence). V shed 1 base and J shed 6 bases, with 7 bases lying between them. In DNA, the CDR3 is TGTGCCAGCAGCTTAGGCGGGATCAATGAGCAGTTCTTC. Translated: CASSLGGINEQFF. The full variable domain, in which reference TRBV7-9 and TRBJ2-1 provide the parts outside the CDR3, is DTGVSQNPRHKITKRGQNVTFRCDPISEHNRLYWYRQTLGQGPEFLTYFQNEAQLEKSRLLSDRFSAERPKGSFSTLEIQRTEQGDSAMYLCASSLGGINEQFFGPGTRLTVL.

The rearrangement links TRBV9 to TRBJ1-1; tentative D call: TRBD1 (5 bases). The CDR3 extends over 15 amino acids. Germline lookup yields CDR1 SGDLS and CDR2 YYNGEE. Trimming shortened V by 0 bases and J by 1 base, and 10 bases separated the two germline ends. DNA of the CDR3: TGTGCCAGCAGCGTAGGTCGGGGGGGGAACACTGAAGCTTTCTTT. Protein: CASSVGRGGNTEAFF.

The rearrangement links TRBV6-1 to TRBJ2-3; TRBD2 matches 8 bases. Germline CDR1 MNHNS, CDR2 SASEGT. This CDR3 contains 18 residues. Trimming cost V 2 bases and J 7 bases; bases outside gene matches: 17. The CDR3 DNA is TGTGCCAGCAGTGAATATAGGGGAGGACTAGCTCTCATGAATACGCAGTATTTT. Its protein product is CASSEYRGGLALMNTQYF.

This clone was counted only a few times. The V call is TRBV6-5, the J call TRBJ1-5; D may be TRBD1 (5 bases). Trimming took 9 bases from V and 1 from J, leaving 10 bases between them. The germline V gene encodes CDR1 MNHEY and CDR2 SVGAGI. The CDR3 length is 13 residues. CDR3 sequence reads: CASQGRSNQPQHF. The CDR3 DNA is TGTGCCAGTCAGGGTAGGAGCAATCAGCCCCAGCATTTT.

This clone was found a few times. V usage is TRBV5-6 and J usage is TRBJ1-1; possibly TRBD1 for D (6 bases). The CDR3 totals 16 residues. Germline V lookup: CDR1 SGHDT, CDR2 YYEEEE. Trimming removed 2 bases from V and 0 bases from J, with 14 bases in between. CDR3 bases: TGTGCCAGCAGCTTACCTTCGAGGGGGATGAACACTGAAGCTTTCTTT. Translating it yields CASSLPSRGMNTEAFF.

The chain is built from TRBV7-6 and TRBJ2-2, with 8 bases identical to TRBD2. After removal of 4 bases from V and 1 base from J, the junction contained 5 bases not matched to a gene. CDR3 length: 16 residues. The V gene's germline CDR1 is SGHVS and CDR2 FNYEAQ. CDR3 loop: CASSSWTSRNTGELFF. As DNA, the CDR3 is TGTGCCAGCAGCTCCTGGACTAGCAGGAACACCGGGGAGCTGTTTTTT.

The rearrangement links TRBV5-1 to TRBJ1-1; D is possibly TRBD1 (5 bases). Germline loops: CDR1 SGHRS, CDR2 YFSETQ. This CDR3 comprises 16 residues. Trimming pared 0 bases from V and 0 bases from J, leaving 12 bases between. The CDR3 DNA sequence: TGCGCCAGCAGCTTGGTCCCCCAGGGAATGAACACTGAAGCTTTCTTT. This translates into CASSLVPQGMNTEAFF. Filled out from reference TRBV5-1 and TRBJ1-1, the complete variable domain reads KAGVTQTPRYLIKTRGQQVTLSCSPISGHRSVSWYQQTPGQGLQFLFEYFSETQRNKGNFPGRFSGRQFSNSRSEMNVSTLELGDSALYLCASSLVPQGMNTEAFFGQGTRLTVV.

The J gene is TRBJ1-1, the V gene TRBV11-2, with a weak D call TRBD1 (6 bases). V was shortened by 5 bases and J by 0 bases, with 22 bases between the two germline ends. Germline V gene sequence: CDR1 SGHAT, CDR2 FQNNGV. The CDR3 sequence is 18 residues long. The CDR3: CASSLPSGQRFMNTEAFF. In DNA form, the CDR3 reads TGTGCCAGCAGCCTCCCTTCTGGACAGAGATTCATGAACACTGAAGCTTTCTTT.

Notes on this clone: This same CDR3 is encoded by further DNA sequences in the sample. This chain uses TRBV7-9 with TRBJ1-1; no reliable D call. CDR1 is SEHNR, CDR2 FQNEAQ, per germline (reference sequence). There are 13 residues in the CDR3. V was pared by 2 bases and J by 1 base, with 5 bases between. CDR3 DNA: TGTGCCAGCAGCTTAACCAGGAACACTGAAGCTTTCTTT. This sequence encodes CASSLTRNTEAFF. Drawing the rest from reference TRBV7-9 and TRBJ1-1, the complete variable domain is DTGVSQNPRHKITKRGQNVTFRCDPISEHNRLYWYRQTLGQGPEFLTYFQNEAQLEKSRLLSDRFSAERPKGSFSTLEIQRTEQGDSAMYLCASSLTRNTEAFFGQGTRLTVV.

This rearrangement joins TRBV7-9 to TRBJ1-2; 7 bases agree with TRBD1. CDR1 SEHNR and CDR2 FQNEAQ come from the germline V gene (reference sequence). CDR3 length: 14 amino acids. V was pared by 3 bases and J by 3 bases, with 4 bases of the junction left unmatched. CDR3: CASSFLGQDYGYTF. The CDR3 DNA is TGTGCCAGCAGCTTCCTCGGACAGGACTATGGCTACACCTTC.

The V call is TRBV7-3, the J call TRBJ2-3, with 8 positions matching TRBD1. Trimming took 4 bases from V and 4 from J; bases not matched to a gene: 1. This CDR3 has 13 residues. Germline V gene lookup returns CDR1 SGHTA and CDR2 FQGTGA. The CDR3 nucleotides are TGTGCCAGCAGCTCGACAGGGGCAGATACGCAGTATTTT. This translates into CASSSTGADTQYF. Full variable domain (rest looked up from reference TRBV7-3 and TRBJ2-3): GAGVSQTPSNKVTEKGKYVELRCDPISGHTALYWYRQSLGQGPEFLIYFQGTGAADDSGLPNDRFFAVRPEGSVSTLKIQRTERGDSAVYLCASSSTGADTQYFGPGTRLTVL.

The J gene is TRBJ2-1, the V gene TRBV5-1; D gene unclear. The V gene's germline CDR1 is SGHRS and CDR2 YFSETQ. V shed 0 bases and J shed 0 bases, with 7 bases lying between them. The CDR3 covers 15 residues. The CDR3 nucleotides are TGCGCCAGCAGCTTGGCCCCCCTCTCCTACAATGAGCAGTTCTTC. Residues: CASSLAPLSYNEQFF. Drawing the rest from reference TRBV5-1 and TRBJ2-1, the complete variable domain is KAGVTQTPRYLIKTRGQQVTLSCSPISGHRSVSWYQQTPGQGLQFLFEYFSETQRNKGNFPGRFSGRQFSNSRSEMNVSTLELGDSALYLCASSLAPLSYNEQFFGPGTRLTVL.

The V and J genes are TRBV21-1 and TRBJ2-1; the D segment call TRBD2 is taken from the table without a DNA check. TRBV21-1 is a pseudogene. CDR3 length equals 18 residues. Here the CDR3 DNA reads TGTGCCAGCAGCAAATCCATGTCTGACGGGAGAGCCTACAATGAGCAGTTCTTC. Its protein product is CASSKSMSDGRAYNEQFF.

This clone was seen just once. The CDR3 coding sequence is TGTGCCAGCAGCTTAAATCCCCAGGGGGACCTGCACACCATATATTTT. It yields the protein CASSLNPQGDLHTIYF. The V call is TRBV7-9, the J call TRBJ1-3; 7 bases line up with TRBD1. V lost 2 bases and J lost 8; bases outside the gene matches: 12. This CDR3 has 16 amino acids. Germline V gene sequence: CDR1 SEHNR, CDR2 FQNEAQ (reference sequence).

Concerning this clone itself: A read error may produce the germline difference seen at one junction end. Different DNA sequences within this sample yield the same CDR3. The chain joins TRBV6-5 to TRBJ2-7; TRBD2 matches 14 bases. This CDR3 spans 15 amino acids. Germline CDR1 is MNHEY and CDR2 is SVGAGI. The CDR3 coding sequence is TGCGCCAGCAGCCTAAGGACTAGCGGGAGGTACGAGCAGTACTTC. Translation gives CASSLRTSGRYEQYF.

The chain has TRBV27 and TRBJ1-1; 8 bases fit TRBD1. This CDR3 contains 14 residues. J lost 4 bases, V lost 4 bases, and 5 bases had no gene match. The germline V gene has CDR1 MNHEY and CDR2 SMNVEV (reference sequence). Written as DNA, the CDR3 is TGTGCCAGCAGTTATAAACAGGGGGGCACTGAAGCTTTCTTT. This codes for CASSYKQGGTEAFF.

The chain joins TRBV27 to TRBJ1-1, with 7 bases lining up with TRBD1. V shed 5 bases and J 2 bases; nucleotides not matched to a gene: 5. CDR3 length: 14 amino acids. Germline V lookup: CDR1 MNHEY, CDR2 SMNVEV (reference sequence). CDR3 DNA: TGTGCCAGCAGTCTTGACAGGGCCAACACTGAAGCTTTCTTT. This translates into CASSLDRANTEAFF.